This entry lists 31 T cell receptor beta chains sequenced from one sample in a study of blood T cell repertoires in COVID-19. Only in-frame clones appear in the TCRdb table, and some are missing; sequencing was by immunoSEQ multiplex PCR. The sample lists about 100,000 clones, around nine tenths seen once, with under 7.5% in the top ten. Sequencing input: peripheral blood. Source of these receptors: a man aged 65 to 79 with acute or convalescent COVID-19.

The chain combines TRBV18 with TRBJ1-1; D perhaps matches TRBD1 (6 bases). Germline values: CDR1 KGHSH, CDR2 LQKENI. The CDR3 sequence is 13 residues long. V lost 3 bases to trimming and J lost 7 bases, with 12 bases between them. CDR3 protein: CASSPMDSLEAFF. The CDR3 nucleotides are TGTGCCAGCTCACCTATGGACAGCCTTGAAGCTTTCTTT.

In its sample, this clone was seen once. The chain carries TRBV11-3 and TRBJ2-2; D ambiguous. The CDR3 is 17 amino acids. V shed 0 bases and J shed 3 bases, with 14 bases lying between them. Germline values: CDR1 SGHNT, CDR2 YENEEA. CDR3 coding DNA: TGTGCCAGCAGCTTAGATCCGAGTAGCCTTGACACCGGGGAGCTGTTTTTT. This sequence encodes CASSLDPSSLDTGELFF.

The chain couples TRBV3-1 (or the pseudogene TRBV3-2) to TRBJ2-7, with D perhaps matching TRBD1 (6 bases). The V gene's germline CDR1 is LGHDT and CDR2 YNNKEL (reference sequence). This CDR3 has 13 amino acids. V was shortened by 5 bases and J by 6 bases, with 14 bases between the two germline ends. CDR3 sequence: CASSLGAGVEQYF. The CDR3, as DNA: TGTGCCAGCAGCTTAGGAGCAGGGGTCGAGCAGTACTTC.

The genes are TRBV2 and TRBJ2-2; TRBD2 might be the D (6 bases). From germline, CDR1 is SNHLY and CDR2 FYNNEI. This CDR3 contains 14 residues. Trimming took 7 bases from V and 4 from J, leaving 13 bases between them. DNA for the CDR3: TGTGCCAGCATTAGCGGACCCGGCACCGGGGAGCTGTTTTTT. Translated: CASISGPGTGELFF.

The chain combines TRBV28 with TRBJ1-2; unclear D gene. Germline V gene data show CDR1 as MDHEN and CDR2 as SYDVKM. With 2 bases removed from V and 12 bases from J, the gap between germline ends came to 16 bases. This CDR3 has 13 residues. The DNA for the CDR3 is TGTGCCAGCAGTTTAGTGAGTTTGGAGGGAAACACCTTC. It specifies CASSLVSLEGNTF.

This clone has just a few counts. Written as DNA, the CDR3 is TGTGCCAGCAGCGCCGGGACAGGGGTTACTTCACCCCTCCACTTT. It specifies CASSAGTGVTSPLHF. V usage is TRBV9 and J usage is TRBJ1-6, with 10 bases fitting TRBD1. This CDR3 is 15 amino acids long. V dropped 3 bases and J dropped 9; count of bases not matched to a gene: 6. In germline, CDR1 is SGDLS, CDR2 YYNGEE.

This rearrangement joins TRBV2 to TRBJ1-4; possible D gene TRBD1, 6 bases. Germline assignment: CDR1 SNHLY and CDR2 FYNNEI. This CDR3 region has 14 residues. The V and J ends lost 4 bases and 8 bases respectively, with 14 bases between them. The CDR3 is CASSGDKEAEKLFF. The CDR3 nucleotides are TGTGCCAGCAGTGGGGACAAGGAGGCCGAAAAACTGTTTTTT.

This chain joins TRBV9 and TRBJ2-7; the match to TRBD1 covers 9 bases. The trim removed 3 bases at V and 10 bases at J, leaving 17 bases unmatched. CDR1 and CDR2 from the germline V gene are SGDLS and YYNGEE. The CDR3 covers 16 residues. In nucleotides, the CDR3 is TGTGCCAGCAGCGAGGACAGGGGACCACCCTGGGACTCACAGTACTTC. This translates into CASSEDRGPPWDSQYF.

The genes are TRBV5-5 and TRBJ2-6, with 10 bases lining up with TRBD1. Germline V CDR1 and CDR2: SGHKS, YYEKEE (reference sequence). The CDR3 totals 19 residues. J was trimmed by 2 bases and V by 5 bases; bases with no gene match: 13. CDR3 in amino acids: CASRTVPGQGTTGANVLTF. The CDR3 DNA reads TGTGCCAGCAGGACAGTACCGGGACAGGGGACGACTGGGGCCAACGTCCTGACTTTC.

The rearrangement uses TRBV5-1 and TRBJ2-3, with D perhaps matching TRBD1 (5 bases). V was trimmed by 6 bases and J by 6 bases, leaving 14 bases between them. The CDR3 sequence is 13 residues long. The germline gives CDR1 SGHRS, CDR2 YFSETQ. CDR3 region: CASNTGYVDTQYF. The CDR3 DNA reads TGCGCCAGCAATACAGGATATGTGGATACGCAGTATTTT.

The sample holds one count of this clone. V is TRBV5-1 and J is TRBJ1-2; no definite D call. Germline CDR1 and CDR2: SGHRS and YFSETQ. Trimming removed 0 bases from V and 2 bases from J, with 11 bases in between. The CDR3 is 15 residues long. As DNA, the CDR3 is TGCGCCAGCAGCTTGGCCGCGGGTGGCAACTATGGCTACACCTTC. It codes for CASSLAAGGNYGYTF.

V usage is TRBV28 and J usage is TRBJ1-1, with D maybe TRBD1 (5 bases). Trimming left V 6 bases short and J 5 bases short, with 10 bases between. This CDR3 has 12 residues. The germline V gene encodes CDR1 MDHEN and CDR2 SYDVKM. This CDR3 reads CASRVRGTEAFF. CDR3 nucleotides: TGTGCCAGCAGGGTAAGGGGTACTGAAGCTTTCTTT.

This chain connects TRBV2 to TRBJ2-5; D gene uncertain. Germline lookup yields CDR1 SNHLY and CDR2 FYNNEI. This CDR3 region has 12 residues. Trimming took 6 bases from V and 5 from J, leaving 10 bases between them. The CDR3 sequence is CASSPVVETQYF. In DNA form, the CDR3 reads TGTGCCAGCAGCCCTGTCGTGGAGACCCAGTACTTC.

The chain recombines TRBV7-9 with TRBJ1-6; tentative D call: TRBD1 (6 bases). The germline V gene encodes CDR1 SEHNR and CDR2 FQNEAQ (reference sequence). This CDR3 contains 14 residues. Trimming removed 5 bases at V and 7 bases at J, with 12 bases between. CDR3: CASSGRGGNSPLHF. The CDR3 DNA follows: TGTGCCAGCAGCGGCAGGGGCGGGAATTCACCCCTCCACTTT.

This chain joins TRBV7-8 and TRBJ2-7; 9 bases are a match to TRBD1. Trimming at V came to 3 bases and at J to 2 bases, leaving 2 bases not matched to a gene. The CDR3 runs to 14 residues. CDR1 is SGHVS, CDR2 FQNEAQ, per germline. The CDR3 DNA sequence: TGTGCCAGCAGCTTTAGACAGGGGGCCTACGAGCAGTACTTC. This encodes CASSFRQGAYEQYF.

The rearrangement uses TRBV6-5 and TRBJ1-1; no reliable D call. Germline V gene lookup returns CDR1 MNHEY and CDR2 SVGAGI. Trimming pared 2 bases from V and 5 bases from J, leaving 6 bases between. The CDR3 is made up of 12 amino acids. CDR3 in DNA: TGTGCCAGCAGTTACCCCCTAACTGAAGCTTTCTTT. Protein product: CASSYPLTEAFF.

This clone was recorded once. The rearrangement links TRBV2 to TRBJ1-2; no definite D call. The CDR3 consists of 10 residues. With 4 bases removed from V and 12 bases from J, the gap between germline ends came to 9 bases. From germline, CDR1 is SNHLY and CDR2 FYNNEI. The CDR3 coding sequence is TGTGCCAGCAGTGGGGCCAGTGACACCTTC. This gives the protein CASSGASDTF.

The chain uses TRBV6-6 and TRBJ2-1; possibly TRBD2 for D (7 bases). V gave up 8 bases and J gave up 6 bases, with 20 bases separating them. CDR3 length: 15 amino acids. Germline assignment: CDR1 MNHNY and CDR2 SVGAGI (reference sequence). CDR3 region: CASSDGGGGLNEQFF. The CDR3 region has the DNA TGTGCCAGCTCCGATGGGGGGGGCGGACTCAATGAGCAGTTCTTC.

The J gene is TRBJ1-6, the V gene TRBV18, with D possibly being TRBD1 (5 bases). This CDR3 comprises 14 residues. V shed 3 bases and J shed 7 bases, with 10 bases lying between them. Germline V gives CDR1 KGHSH, CDR2 LQKENI. CDR3 nucleotide sequence: TGTGCCAGCTCACCGTCGGGGGAAAATTCACCCCTCCACTTT. Protein: CASSPSGENSPLHF.

The chain uses TRBV5-1 and TRBJ2-7; tentative D call: TRBD1 (5 bases). CDR1 and CDR2 from the germline V gene are SGHRS and YFSETQ. The V end was cut by 4 bases, the J end by 3 bases, with 11 bases between. CDR3 length: 13 amino acids. CDR3 in amino acids: CASSPDRNYEQYF. Written as DNA, the CDR3 is TGCGCCAGCAGCCCCGACAGAAACTACGAGCAGTACTTC.

This chain joins TRBV3-1 (or the pseudogene TRBV3-2) and TRBJ1-2; tentative D call: TRBD1 (6 bases). Germline loops: CDR1 LGHDT, CDR2 YNNKEL (reference sequence). Trimming removed 0 bases at V and 6 bases at J, with 20 bases between. The CDR3 covers 17 residues. The CDR3 region is CASSQEVWSRGKDGYTF. For the CDR3, the DNA is TGTGCCAGCAGCCAAGAAGTTTGGAGCAGGGGTAAGGATGGCTACACCTTC.

The rearrangement uses TRBV7-2 and TRBJ2-5; 9 nucleotides align to TRBD2. With V trimmed by 5 bases and J by 4 bases, 5 bases remained unmatched. Per the germline V gene, CDR1 is SGHTA and CDR2 is FQGNSA. The CDR3 consists of 14 residues. CDR3 bases: TGTGCCAGCAGCCTGGGACTAGCTCGAGAGACCCAGTACTTC. This sequence encodes CASSLGLARETQYF.

The rearrangement uses TRBV6-6 and TRBJ1-2; the D gene is possibly TRBD1 (6 bases). CDR1 MNHNY and CDR2 SVGAGI come from the germline V gene (reference sequence). Trimming removed 5 bases at V and 3 bases at J, with 16 bases between. There are 15 residues in the CDR3. For the CDR3, the DNA is TGTGCCAGCAGTCGCCTTTGGACAGATTACTATGGCTACACCTTC. This encodes CASSRLWTDYYGYTF.

The rearrangement joins TRBV7-9 to TRBJ1-3; D perhaps matches TRBD1 (6 bases). The CDR3 consists of 15 residues. Between the trimmed V and J ends, which lost 4 bases and 1 base, there was a span of 11 bases. The germline CDR1 and CDR2 sequences are SEHNR and FQNEAQ (reference sequence). The CDR3: CASSSPGESGNTIYF. CDR3 DNA sequence: TGTGCCAGCAGCTCGCCAGGGGAATCTGGAAACACCATATATTTT.

CDR3 DNA: TGTGCCAGCAGCGTAAGTACAGGGATGAACACTGAAGCTTTCTTT. Translating it yields CASSVSTGMNTEAFF. This sequence joins TRBV9 and TRBJ1-1; tentative D call: TRBD1 (6 bases). CDR3 size: 15 residues. Germline V lookup: CDR1 SGDLS, CDR2 YYNGEE. Trimming left V 1 base short and J 0 bases short, with 10 bases between.

This chain joins TRBV11-3 and TRBJ2-1; 10 bases match TRBD2. V lost 6 bases and J lost 5; bases outside the gene matches: 7. The CDR3 loop spans 15 amino acids. Per the germline V gene, CDR1 is SGHNT and CDR2 is YENEEA. The CDR3 protein is CASRPSGGPNNEQFF. Written as DNA, the CDR3 is TGTGCCAGCAGGCCTAGCGGGGGTCCTAACAATGAGCAGTTCTTC.

The V call is TRBV2, the J call TRBJ2-7; 8 nucleotides agree with TRBD1. Germline V gene sequence: CDR1 SNHLY, CDR2 FYNNEI. J was trimmed by 3 bases and V by 8 bases; bases with no gene match: 6. This CDR3 comprises 13 residues. The CDR3 reads CASCRGQGYEQYF. The CDR3 DNA sequence: TGTGCCAGCTGTCGCGGACAGGGCTACGAGCAGTACTTC.

Note on this clone: The sample contains more than one DNA sequence encoding this CDR3. The chain uses TRBV6-5 and TRBJ1-6; D gene ambiguous. Trimming left V 6 bases short and J 13 bases short, with 13 bases between. Germline CDR1 and CDR2: MNHEY and SVGAGI. The CDR3 has 12 amino acids. This CDR3 reads CASSFRGSPLHF. In DNA, the CDR3 is TGTGCCAGCAGCTTCAGAGGCTCCCCCCTCCACTTT.

Concerning this clone itself: Additional DNA sequences in this sample encode the identical CDR3. The CDR3 region has the DNA TGTGCCTGGAGTGTACAGGGCAATCAGCCCCAGCATTTT. Translation: CAWSVQGNQPQHF. The rearrangement joins TRBV30 to TRBJ1-5, with a tentative D call TRBD1 (5 bases). The CDR3 extends over 13 amino acids. Trimming took off 0 bases at V and 2 bases at J, with 5 bases between the two ends. Germline values: CDR1 GTSNPN, CDR2 SVGIG (reference sequence).

The rearrangement joins TRBV20-1 to TRBJ2-3, with D perhaps TRBD1 (6 bases). The CDR3 runs to 14 residues. Germline assignment: CDR1 DFQATT and CDR2 SNEGSKA (reference sequence). Trimming left V 3 bases short and J 4 bases short, with 14 bases between. The CDR3 sequence: CSASLGTGSDTQYF. For the CDR3, the DNA is TGCAGTGCTAGTCTAGGCACAGGGTCAGATACGCAGTATTTT.

The chain carries TRBV7-8 and TRBJ2-3; maybe TRBD1 (6 bases). Germline V CDR1 and CDR2: SGHVS, FQNEAQ. The CDR3 is made up of 14 amino acids. V was shortened by 5 bases and J by 4 bases, with 13 bases between the two germline ends. CDR3 loop: CASSPLGQSDTQYF. The CDR3, as DNA: TGTGCCAGCAGCCCATTAGGACAGTCAGATACGCAGTATTTT.